These T cell receptor beta chains were read from a single sample in a study of CD8 T cells in Susac syndrome. TCRdb called the immunoSEQ multiplex PCR reads again in MiXCR, with one record for every CDR3 protein. The table lists approximately 130,000 distinct CDR3 sequences, around 91% of them singletons. The specimen sequenced was CD8+ T cells from PBMCs. These receptors all come from a human donor with multiple sclerosis. CDR3s include the opening cysteine and the closing phenylalanine or tryptophan. A D gene is named only where the DNA matches it firmly.

>TRBV7-2|-|TRBJ2-2
CARLNGGELFF
>TRBV11-2|-|TRBJ1-1
CASSRLNTEAFF
>TRBV6-2/TRBV6-3|-|TRBJ2-1
CASSYVPTDEQFF
>TRBV6-5|-|TRBJ2-2
CASSYYQMNTGELFF
>TRBV7-3|-|TRBJ1-1
CASSSKQISNTEAFF
>TRBV7-6|-|TRBJ1-1
CASSAGREAFF
>TRBV10-3|-|TRBJ2-3
CAISDTDTQYF
>TRBV29-1|-|TRBJ2-1
CSALLLGDNEQFF
>TRBV27|-|TRBJ1-5
CASSLLRGRPQHF
>TRBV29-1|-|TRBJ1-1
CSVAGVSTEAFF
>TRBV27|TRBD1|TRBJ2-7
CASSFTGGDEQYF
>TRBV29-1|-|TRBJ1-1
CSVPAQNTEAFF
>TRBV18|-|TRBJ1-4
CASSPDGSQEKLFF
>TRBV5-6|-|TRBJ2-7
CASSLEESSYEQYF
>TRBV27|-|TRBJ2-1
CASSDAYNEQFF
>TRBV5-1|-|TRBJ2-7
CASSFTGEGYEQYF
>TRBV30|-|TRBJ1-2
CAWSVLYTVGYGYTF
>TRBV6-1|TRBD2|TRBJ2-5
CASQGLAGSYQETQYF
>TRBV6-1|-|TRBJ1-5
CASSQNSNQPQHF
>TRBV19|-|TRBJ2-7
CASSRGDEQYF
>TRBV7-8|TRBD1|TRBJ1-1
CASSQGDATGQNTEAFF
>TRBV19|-|TRBJ1-5
CASSYYGPQHF
>TRBV27|-|TRBJ2-1
CASSLDSANEQFF
>TRBV7-3|-|TRBJ2-2
CASSPPPTNTGELFF
>TRBV20-1|-|TRBJ1-1
CSAQRALMFTEAFF
>TRBV20-1|-|TRBJ2-1
CSARDRAASSYNEQFF
>TRBV4-3|TRBD2|TRBJ2-7
CASSPGLAGGYEQYF
>TRBV19|TRBD1|TRBJ1-5
CASSEGAQPQHF
>TRBV4-2|-|TRBJ2-3
CASSFGGGEDTQYF
>TRBV6-5|-|TRBJ2-1
CASSYSEGNEQFF
>TRBV3-1|-|TRBJ1-1
CASSPPSPGTEAFF
>TRBV29-1|TRBD1|TRBJ1-2
CSVVRDRSYTF
>TRBV4-2|-|TRBJ1-3
CASSQDSGTVGNTIYF
>TRBV7-9|-|TRBJ2-4
CASSWTDLQYF
>TRBV7-9|-|TRBJ1-1
CASKTDMNTEAFF
>TRBV4-3|-|TRBJ2-6
CASSQDPWRESSGANVLTF
>TRBV18|TRBD2|TRBJ2-5
CASSPKGLAGVQETQYF
>TRBV20-1|-|TRBJ2-1
CSARPSNEQFF
>TRBV25-1|-|TRBJ1-2
CASSGSTASHRGPARYGYTF
>TRBV3-1|-|TRBJ2-5
CASSQVRALQETQYF
>TRBV7-9|-|TRBJ1-1
CASSLVPTNTEAFF
>TRBV20-1|-|TRBJ2-5
CSAAPPSSAGETQYF
>TRBV29-1|TRBD2|TRBJ2-7
CSVLAGVYEQYF
>TRBV6-6|-|TRBJ2-7
CASSYSIAYTYEQYF
>TRBV3-1|-|TRBJ1-4
CASSQDFDGNEKLFF
>TRBV3-1|-|TRBJ2-2
CASSPARDQITGELFF
>TRBV5-4|-|TRBJ2-5
CASSFLDQETQYF
>TRBV20-1|-|TRBJ2-2
CSALNGFTGELFF
>TRBV27|-|TRBJ2-7
CASSTGAYEQYF
>TRBV30|TRBD1|TRBJ1-1
CAWNIPGGGEAFF
>TRBV20-1|TRBD2|TRBJ2-1
CSARDLAGGTYNEQFF
>TRBV3-1|TRBD1|TRBJ1-1
CASSLDRESEAFF
>TRBV4-1|-|TRBJ1-3
CASRQDSGNTIYF